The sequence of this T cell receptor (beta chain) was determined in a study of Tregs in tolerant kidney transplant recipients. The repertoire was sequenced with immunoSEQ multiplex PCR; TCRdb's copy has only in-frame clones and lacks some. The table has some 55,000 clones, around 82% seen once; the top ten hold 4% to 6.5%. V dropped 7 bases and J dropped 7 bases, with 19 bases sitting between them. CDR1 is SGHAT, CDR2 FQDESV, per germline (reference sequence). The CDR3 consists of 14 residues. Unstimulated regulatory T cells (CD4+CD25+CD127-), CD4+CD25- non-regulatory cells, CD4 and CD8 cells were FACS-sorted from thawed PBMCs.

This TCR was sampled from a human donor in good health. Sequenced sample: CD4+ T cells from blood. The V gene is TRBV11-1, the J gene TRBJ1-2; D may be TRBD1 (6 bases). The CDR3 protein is CASTEWGRGAGYTF. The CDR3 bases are TGTGCCAGCACCGAGTGGGGCAGGGGCGCTGGCTACACCTTC.